A selection of T cell receptor beta chains follows, all from one sample in a study of CD8+CD57+ T cells in acquired aplastic anemia. TCRdb re-derived calls from the reads in MiXCR, one entry per CDR3 protein. The sample carries around 200,000 distinct CDR3 sequences, 63% recorded once. The sequenced sample consisted of sorted CD4+, CD8+, or CD8+CD57+ T cells (not recorded which) from PBMCs. The receptors were gathered from a human donor with aplastic anemia. CDR3s include the opening cysteine and the closing phenylalanine or tryptophan. D genes are given only for firm matches. Size is omitted from some rows. Given values are once, few, many or a class for expanded clones.

TRBD1,TRBV29-1,TRBJ1-2,.,CSVVSGTGNYGYTF,TGCAGCGTTGTTTCTGGGACAGGGAACTATGGCTACACCTTC
.,TRBV20-1,TRBJ1-3,.,CSVAMSSGNTIYF,TGCAGCGTTGCCATGAGCTCTGGAAACACCATATATTTT
.,TRBV12-3/TRBV12-4,TRBJ1-1,many,CASSLSQNTEAFF,TGTGCCAGCAGTTTAAGCCAGAACACTGAAGCTTTCTTT
.,TRBV7-9,TRBJ2-2,.,CASSFTSTGELFF,TGTGCCAGCAGCTTTACTAGTACCGGGGAGCTGTTTTTT
.,TRBV7-8,TRBJ1-1,.,CASSYGRYTEAFF,TGTGCCAGCAGCTACGGACGGTACACTGAAGCTTTCTTT
.,TRBV12-3/TRBV12-4,TRBJ1-3,.,CASLLRNTIYF,TGTGCCAGCCTACTGCGAAACACCATATATTTT
.,TRBV25-1,TRBJ2-1,.,CASTGSSYNEQFF,TGTGCCAGCACAGGGAGCTCCTACAATGAGCAGTTCTTC
TRBD1,TRBV20-1,TRBJ2-3,.,CSASGPGQGVLYTQYF,TGCAGTGCTAGTGGCCCCGGGCAGGGGGTATTATATACGCAGTATTTT
TRBD1,TRBV5-8,TRBJ2-2,many,CASSLGQIGTGELFF,TGTGCCAGCAGCCTGGGACAGATAGGAACCGGGGAGCTGTTTTTT
TRBD2,TRBV19,TRBJ2-1,many,CASRPTSGGSTEQFF,TGTGCCAGTAGGCCAACTAGCGGGGGCTCCACCGAGCAGTTCTTC
TRBD1,TRBV19,TRBJ1-1,.,CASNHGPGNTGARTEAFF,TGTGCCAGTAACCACGGCCCGGGGAACACAGGGGCGAGGACTGAAGCTTTCTTT
.,TRBV10-1,TRBJ2-1,few,CASGRGSSYNEQFF,TGCGCCAGCGGACGGGGGAGCTCCTACAATGAGCAGTTCTTC
TRBD1,TRBV7-9,TRBJ2-1,many,CVAGQGYNEQFF,TGTGTAGCGGGACAGGGGTACAATGAGCAGTTCTTC
TRBD2,TRBV10-3,TRBJ2-1,.,CAISFSGTVVYNEQFF,TGTGCCATCAGCTTTAGCGGGACTGTAGTTTACAATGAGCAGTTCTTC
.,TRBV20-1,TRBJ1-2,.,CSAKPTVTNYGYTF,TGCAGTGCCAAGCCAACAGTGACCAACTATGGCTACACCTTC
.,TRBV19,TRBJ1-1,many,CASSIEAGPYTEAFF,TGTGCCAGTAGTATTGAGGCAGGGCCGTACACTGAAGCTTTCTTT
.,TRBV7-2,TRBJ2-7,few,CASSRYGSYEQYF,TGTGCCAGCAGCCGCTACGGCTCCTACGAGCAGTACTTC
TRBD1,TRBV24-1,TRBJ2-3,.,CATSDLGLRGQGDTQYF,TGTGCCACCAGTGATTTGGGGCTTAGGGGGCAAGGAGATACGCAGTATTTT
TRBD2,TRBV7-8,TRBJ2-1,.,CASSLDTSGGTSYNEQFF,TGTGCCAGCAGCTTAGACACTAGCGGGGGGACCTCCTACAATGAGCAGTTCTTC
.,TRBV2,TRBJ2-7,.,CACSVRSGREQYF,TGTGCCTGCAGTGTTAGGTCCGGGCGCGAGCAGTACTTC
.,TRBV2,TRBJ2-7,.,CASSVQLEGEQYF,TGTGCCAGCAGTGTCCAACTTGAGGGAGAGCAGTACTTC
.,TRBV7-9,TRBJ1-6,once,CASTTGNSPLHF,TGTGCCAGCACTACCGGCAATTCACCCCTCCACTTT
TRBD2,TRBV20-1,TRBJ2-3,.,CSASPSGDHTDTQYF,TGCAGCGCTAGCCCTAGCGGGGACCACACAGATACGCAGTATTTT
.,TRBV7-8,TRBJ1-6,.,CASSLGGGPLHF,TGTGCCAGCAGCTTGGGTGGGGGGCCCCTCCACTTT
.,TRBV15,TRBJ1-6,.,CATSGGRDSNSPLHF,TGTGCCACCAGCGGTGGTCGGGACTCTAATTCACCCCTCCACTTT
.,TRBV3-1,TRBJ2-2,.,CASGLNGASNTGELFF,TGTGCCAGCGGCCTGAATGGGGCCTCGAACACCGGGGAGCTGTTTTTT
.,TRBV6-6,TRBJ2-7,.,CASSEAGTGAYEQYF,TGTGCCAGCAGTGAAGCGGGGACAGGTGCCTACGAGCAGTACTTC
TRBD1,TRBV24-1,TRBJ2-3,.,CATSARTGGFETQYF,TGTGCCACCAGTGCCAGGACAGGGGGCTTCGAAACGCAGTATTTT
.,TRBV20-1,TRBJ2-1,.,CSARGGNPESYNEQFF,TGCAGTGCTAGAGGAGGTAACCCTGAGTCCTACAATGAGCAGTTCTTC
.,TRBV25-1,TRBJ1-2,.,CASSDLQYGYTF,TGTGCCAGCAGTGATCTTCAGTATGGCTACACCTTC
.,TRBV5-4,TRBJ1-1,.,CASSPSGTVNTEAFF,TGTGCCAGCAGCCCCTCCGGGACGGTGAACACTGAAGCTTTCTTT
.,TRBV7-2,TRBJ1-1,.,CASSLASTLEAFF,TGTGCCAGCAGCTTAGCGTCCACACTTGAAGCTTTCTTT
TRBD1,TRBV19,TRBJ2-7,once,CASTPGTANYEQYF,TGTGCCAGTACTCCCGGGACAGCAAACTACGAGCAGTACTTC
.,TRBV7-9,TRBJ2-5,.,CASSLRTSRASGQETQYF,TGTGCCAGCAGCTTACGCACTAGCCGGGCGAGCGGGCAAGAGACCCAGTACTTC
.,TRBV15,TRBJ1-2,many,CATSREGRGEGYTF,TGTGCCACCAGCAGAGAAGGAAGGGGGGAAGGCTACACCTTC
.,TRBV20-1,TRBJ2-3,.,CSANSAQWPGTDTQYF,TGCAGTGCTAACTCCGCGCAGTGGCCTGGGACAGATACGCAGTATTTT
.,TRBV24-1,TRBJ2-3,once,CATSDWADKSTDTQYF,TGTGCCACCAGTGATTGGGCTGACAAAAGCACAGATACGCAGTATTTT
.,TRBV2,TRBJ1-4,.,CASSGKGPTSFNEKLFF,TGTGCCAGCAGTGGAAAGGGCCCCACCTCTTTTAATGAAAAACTGTTTTTT
.,TRBV19,TRBJ1-5,.,CASRLWDSNQPQHF,TGTGCCAGTCGGTTGTGGGATAGCAATCAGCCCCAGCATTTT
.,TRBV7-3,TRBJ1-2,.,CASSLTGDNYGYTF,TGTGCCAGCAGCTTAACAGGGGACAACTATGGCTACACCTTC
.,TRBV29-1,TRBJ2-6,.,CSVKGEGGANVLTF,TGCAGCGTAAAGGGGGAAGGTGGGGCCAACGTCCTGACTTTC
.,TRBV5-8,TRBJ1-2,many,CASSLVPGQKDGYTF,TGTGCCAGCAGCTTAGTCCCTGGACAGAAGGATGGCTACACCTTC
TRBD1,TRBV9,TRBJ2-2,many,CASSASGGAYTGELFF,TGTGCCAGCAGCGCATCAGGGGGCGCGTACACCGGGGAGCTGTTTTTT
.,TRBV7-9,TRBJ2-1,.,CASVTTSTYNEQFF,TGTGCCAGCGTTACAACTAGTACCTACAATGAGCAGTTCTTC
TRBD2,TRBV7-6,TRBJ2-1,many,CASSSAGGSYNEQFF,TGTGCCAGCAGCTCAGCGGGGGGTTCCTACAATGAGCAGTTCTTC
.,TRBV29-1,TRBJ2-5,.,CSAPQRQGRQETQYF,TGCAGCGCCCCTCAGAGGCAGGGGAGACAAGAGACCCAGTACTTC
.,TRBV24-1,TRBJ1-1,.,CATSDLRGLNTEAFF,TGTGCCACCAGTGATTTGAGGGGACTTAACACTGAAGCTTTCTTT
TRBD2,TRBV7-9,TRBJ2-3,once,CASSPLAGAKDEQYF,TGTGCCAGCAGCCCTCTAGCGGGGGCGAAAGATGAGCAGTATTTT
.,TRBV19,TRBJ1-5,.,CASKLAGTYEQPQHF,TGTGCCAGTAAACTAGCGGGGACCTACGAGCAGCCCCAGCATTTT
.,TRBV6-4,TRBJ2-2,.,CASSLVENTGELFF,TGTGCCAGCAGTCTTGTGGAGAACACCGGGGAGCTGTTTTTT
.,TRBV2,TRBJ1-2,once,CASRRGTRAANYGYAF,TGTGCCAGCAGACGAGGAACCCGAGCCGCTAACTATGGCTACGCCTTC
.,TRBV20-1,TRBJ2-7,.,CSARGPVYEQYF,TGCAGTGCTAGAGGACCAGTCTACGAGCAGTACTTC
TRBD1,TRBV9,TRBJ1-4,many,CASSARGTATNEKLFF,TGTGCCAGCAGCGCCAGAGGGACAGCAACTAATGAAAAACTGTTTTTT
.,TRBV2,TRBJ1-5,.,CASSVFQGLNQPQHF,TGTGCCAGCAGTGTCTTCCAGGGGTTGAATCAGCCCCAGCATTTT
.,TRBV7-6,TRBJ2-7,few,CASSNRLGAATYEQYF,TGTGCCAGCAGCAACCGGCTGGGGGCCGCTACCTACGAGCAGTACTTC
.,TRBV29-1,TRBJ2-1,few,CSVDPGNEQFF,TGCAGCGTTGATCCGGGCAATGAGCAGTTCTTC
.,TRBV7-9,TRBJ1-2,.,CASSSKGRDYGYTF,TGTGCCAGCAGCTCAAAGGGACGGGACTATGGCTACACCTTC
.,TRBV27,TRBJ2-7,few,CASSSQQGGYEQYF,TGTGCCAGCAGTTCTCAACAGGGAGGCTACGAGCAGTACTTC